The source of this T cell receptor (beta chain) is a study of T cell repertoires in cytomegalovirus infection. One entry per CDR3 protein, called by TCRdb with MiXCR from the reads. The table has under 350,000 distinct CDR3 sequences, 22% seen once; the top ten hold approximately 19%. Concerning this clonotype: Its antigen is as yet unknown.

The study, taken as a whole, reports: What dominated the ex vivo response were HLA-C-restricted CMV-specific TCR beta clonotypes. Summed frequency of shared TCR beta families picked out CMV carriers who also had the relevant HLA.

Specimen: cultured PBMCs, collected from culture after CMV antigen stimulation. This TCR came from a human donor in good health (CMV status not recorded). Some clones in this sample may be carry-over from other donors' samples.

The CDR3 sequence: CSARVRGSGNSPLHF. For the CDR3, the DNA is TGCAGTGCTAGAGTCAGGGGGTCTGGTAATTCACCCCTCCACTTT. The chain carries TRBV20-1 and TRBJ1-6; TRBD1 aligns across 7 bases. Looked up from germline, CDR1 is DFQATT and CDR2 is SNEGSKA (reference sequence). This CDR3 contains 15 residues. The V segment lost 1 base and the J segment 6 bases; nucleotides outside the gene matches: 6.